This T cell receptor (beta chain) was found in a study of T cells in Graves' hyperthyroidism and ophthalmopathy (dated by TCRdb to about 2019). Looking at the study overall: Peripheral blood was collected at initial diagnosis, before any treatment. To identify TCR V-J signatures that set the groups apart, the researchers used a discovery cohort of roughly 100 patients, made up of 43 with Graves' ophthalmopathy and some 55 with stable Graves' hyperthyroidism. Whether ophthalmopathy could be predicted prospectively was tested in an independent validation cohort made up of approximately 19 hyperthyroidism patients plus 17 patients who later progressed to ophthalmopathy. For training and testing, the 100 patients in the discovery cohort were randomly divided in a 7:3 ratio. In several Graves' hyperthyroidism patients, the study also compared T-cell repertoires from thyroid tissue with T-cell repertoires from blood. Once sampling was done, hyperthyroidism patients were given methimazole at a starting dose of 30 mg daily, whereas ophthalmopathy patients were given high-dose intravenous methylprednisolone. TCR Vbeta CDR3 sequencing of some 140 peripheral blood samples (roughly 41 ophthalmopathy, 75 to 85 hyperthyroidism and approximately 17 progressor patients) is reported in the paper.

The TCR beta CDR3 regions were amplified from RNA transcripts. The first round of RT-PCR for the TCR CDR3 was performed with the HTBI primer set and the Qiagen OneStep RT-PCR kit. Libraries were constructed in a second round of multiplex PCR, after which size selection and purification were performed. Libraries were sequenced paired-end with 100 bp reads on an Illumina HiSeq2000. Per the authors' processing: SOAPnuke was used to process the raw data, with reads discarded if the reads contained adapters or uncalled bases, had a mean Phred below 15, or lacked an exact constant-primer or identifier match. COPE v1.2.5 was used to merge the high-quality paired reads, and each unique nucleotide sequence was defined as a clonotype. MiTCR v1.1 was used to align the clonotypes against IMGT TRBV, TRBD and TRBJ reference segments. Analysis was restricted to V-J combinations with a frequency above 0.0001, which covered over 98% of repertoires. The TCS score was defined as F50 (clonal expansion) divided by E x V (chaos), with BLOSUM62-based TCRdist calculated between CDR3 peptides within each V-J. Welch's t-statistics and random forest reduced 514 V-J features to fewer than 15, which were used in a naive Bayes classifier (R e1071). TCRdb passed the public sequencing reads through fastp at Q25 and MiXCR, retaining productive beta sequences. Entries that share a CDR3 protein sequence are merged under the most common genes and DNA. TCRdb, not the authors, supplied the V and J calls. In all, the sample holds around 500,000 distinct CDR3 sequences, and around 15% of those were seen once. Of the sample, approximately 15% is held by the ten largest clones.

What the study reported, not specific to this receptor: A model built on a 13 V-J signature distinguished ophthalmopathy from stable hyperthyroidism, reaching around 88% sensitivity and about 81% specificity in cross-validation and 80%/75% in testing. Most expanded thyroid clonotypes (frequency above 0.001) were also found in blood, which suggests that blood repertoires may mirror thyroid immune responses. Sample size was not statistically predetermined, and blinding of investigators to group allocation was not performed. During validation, the model predicted progression to ophthalmopathy a median of around 7 months ahead of onset, with roughly 65% sensitivity and roughly 72% specificity.

This clonotype was seen repeatedly, ten times or more. Its antigen is currently not known. No qualities accompany the bases; no much larger clone lies one base away. A patient counted as having stable Graves' hyperthyroidism if no progression to ophthalmopathy occurred over 18 months of follow-up. The hyperthyroidism patients were between 18 and 65 years old and newly diagnosed, with a disease duration of less than 2 months. Any patient with an uncontrolled infection, another autoimmune disease, pregnancy or lactation was excluded. Clinical symptoms, serum thyroxine and TRAb, thyroid ultrasound, and orbital computed tomography formed the basis for the diagnoses. PBMCs were separated from over 9 ml of fresh peripheral blood using Ficoll-Paque density gradient centrifugation. Total RNA was extracted with Trizol reagent, and quality was checked on an Agilent 2100 Bioanalyzer. The CDR1 and CDR2 encoded by the germline V gene are MDHEN and SYDVKM. The CDR3 holds 16 amino acids from the cysteine to the phenylalanine. Of the read, only the CDR3 DNA is kept; its 48 bases are in frame from base 1. Trimming leaves V shorter by 6 bases and J shorter by 4 bases, with the junction holding 8 bases beyond the gene matches.

Recombination linked TRBV28 to TRBJ1-5; TRBD1 agrees with 11 junctional bases. This clonotype originated in a woman aged 40 to 50 with Graves' hyperthyroidism. The material sequenced was blood. Here is the DNA: TGTGCCAGCAGACACGGGACAGGGGGACTAAATCAGCCCCAGCATTTT. This translates into CASRHGTGGLNQPQHF.